The T cell receptor beta chain under discussion was sequenced for a study of chemoradiotherapy in HPV16-positive cancers (dated by TCRdb to 2021 to 2024). Concerning the study at large: Candidate HPV-specific T-cell clones and common TCR motifs were defined through functional T-cell assays on cells from a couple of HPV16-positive patients. The study set out to ask whether T-cell immunity against the HPV oncoproteins E6 and E7 changes over the course of chemoradiotherapy and whether that immunity affects survival. The candidate HPV-specific TCRs and motifs were subsequently tracked in TCR repertoires obtained from approximately 86 patients with HPV-related cancers.

Overall study outcomes, separate from this receptor: Expansion of candidate HPV-specific clones and E7-related TCR motifs was observed in the tumor microenvironment during treatment, whereas no such expansion was observed for non-HPV-specific T cells. Among HPV16-positive patients, expansion of HPV-responsive T cells during chemoradiotherapy was associated with better recurrence-free survival. The functional definition of HPV-specific T cells was derived from only a couple of HPV16-positive patients, and the survival association was reported for HPV16-positive patients.

Repertoires were sampled repeatedly over the course of chemoradiotherapy so that clonal expansion in the tumor microenvironment could be followed. As concerns this clone: Its antigen remains unidentified. Base qualities are not provided; no much larger clone lies one nucleotide away.

The protocol used for the library was the immunoSEQ multiplex PCR assay. The immuneACCESS repertoire file appears here via TCRdb, limited to in-frame rearrangements. These files lack a portion of the clones; in checked studies, under half of the deficit traces to unresolved V genes, and the cause of the others is not known. Across this sample there are about 68,000 clones, with roughly 90% seen only once. The top ten constitute roughly 4.2% of the sample. The CDR3 runs 14 amino acids, cysteine and phenylalanine included. The CDR3 DNA has 42 bases and is translated from base 1. Taken from the germline V gene, the CDR1 and CDR2 loops are KGHSH and LQKENI. V ends up 4 bases short and J 1 base short, with an unmatched junction base count of 3.

The chain couples TRBV18 to TRBJ2-5, with TRBD1 matching 7 junction bases. The sequence derives from a human donor with HPV-associated anogenital cancer. The material was blood, obtained from a patient who underwent chemoradiotherapy. DNA sequence: TGTGCCAGCTCACTCCGACAGGGCCAAGAGACCCAGTACTTC. It specifies CASSLRQGQETQYF. Full variable domain (CDR3 extended with the reference TRBV18 and TRBJ2-5 proteins): NAGVMQNPRHLVRRRGQEARLRCSPMKGHSHVYWYRQLPEEGLKFMVYLQKENIIDESGMPKERFSAEFPKEGPSILRIQQVVRGDSAAYFCASSLRQGQETQYFGPGTRLLVL.